Below are 24 T cell receptor beta chains sequenced from a single sample in a study of T cells after yellow fever vaccination. TCRdb reprocessed the 5' RACE reads with MiXCR, giving one entry per CDR3 protein. Of 400,000 or so distinct CDR3 sequences detected, under 14% appear once; the ten largest clones hold more than 15%. Source: PBMCs, taken on the day of the first yellow fever vaccination. The receptors were gathered from a man younger than 30 who received the YFV17D yellow fever vaccine.

In this sample, this clonotype turned up a few times. The chain links TRBV20-1 to TRBJ2-1; 7 nucleotides align to TRBD1. Losses at the gene ends were 5 bases for V and 3 bases for J; bases not matched to a gene: 16. The germline gives CDR1 DFQATT, CDR2 SNEGSKA (reference sequence). The CDR3 has 17 residues. CDR3 nucleotides: TGCAGTGCTCAAGACTGGGGTACCGGGACAGTCTACAATGAGCAGTTCTTC. This gives the protein CSAQDWGTGTVYNEQFF.

The chain has TRBV14 and TRBJ2-1, with a weak D call TRBD2 (5 bases). Germline CDR1 and CDR2: SGHDN and FVKESK. Trimming removed 1 base from V and 12 bases from J, with 19 bases in between. This CDR3 has 15 amino acids. This CDR3 is CASSQVRASLNMQFF. The DNA of the CDR3 is TGTGCCAGCAGCCAAGTTCGAGCTAGCCTTAATATGCAGTTCTTC.

This clonotype was picked up many times. The chain joins TRBV5-1 to TRBJ2-7, with 8 bases fitting TRBD1. The junction had 8 bases not matched to a gene; V was cut back by 5 bases and J by 7 bases. This CDR3 comprises 13 residues. Germline V gene sequence: CDR1 SGHRS, CDR2 YFSETQ. CDR3 amino acids: CASRRTGSGEQYF. In nucleotides, the CDR3 is TGCGCCAGCAGGCGGACAGGGTCGGGGGAGCAGTACTTC. The entire variable domain, with the rest obtained from reference TRBV5-1 and TRBJ2-7, is as follows: KAGVTQTPRYLIKTRGQQVTLSCSPISGHRSVSWYQQTPGQGLQFLFEYFSETQRNKGNFPGRFSGRQFSNSRSEMNVSTLELGDSALYLCASRRTGSGEQYFGPGTRLTVT.

The chain employs TRBV15 and TRBJ2-7; D is uncertain. The V end lost 0 bases, the J end lost 1 base, and 16 bases lay between the germline ends. Per germline, CDR1 LNHNV and CDR2 YYDKDF (reference sequence). The CDR3 spans 17 residues. CDR3 DNA sequence: TGTGCCACCAGCAGAGATTTGACGGCCTTGAGATCCTACGAGCAGTACTTC. This encodes CATSRDLTALRSYEQYF.

The rearrangement links TRBV14 to TRBJ1-2, with D maybe TRBD1 (5 bases). Germline V gene lookup returns CDR1 SGHDN and CDR2 FVKESK. V lost 0 bases and J lost 5, with 13 bases in between. CDR3 size: 15 residues. The CDR3 loop reads CASSQEKGSRYGYTF. The CDR3 nucleotides read TGTGCCAGCAGCCAAGAGAAGGGGAGTCGGTATGGCTACACCTTC.

The rearrangement joins TRBV5-1 to TRBJ2-1; TRBD2 aligns across 8 bases. V lost 0 bases and J lost 6; bases outside the gene matches: 5. The CDR3 loop spans 15 amino acids. The germline V gene has CDR1 SGHRS and CDR2 YFSETQ. Here the CDR3 DNA reads TGCGCCAGCAGCTTGGGACTAGCGTTATCCAATGAGCAGTTCTTC. This codes for CASSLGLALSNEQFF.

This clonotype was found many times. This chain joins TRBV7-2 and TRBJ2-3; 10 bases fit TRBD2. The CDR3 contains 16 residues. Germline V gene data show CDR1 as SGHTA and CDR2 as FQGNSA. The junction had 5 bases not matched to a gene; V was cut back by 1 base and J by 4 bases. CDR3 in amino acids: CASSLVLTSGADTQYF. The CDR3 coding sequence is TGTGCCAGCAGCTTAGTCCTAACTAGCGGGGCAGATACGCAGTATTTT.

CDR3 loop: CASSVQGPMNTEAFF. The CDR3 nucleotides read TGTGCCAGCAGTGTACAGGGTCCGATGAACACTGAAGCTTTCTTT. This sequence joins TRBV6-1 and TRBJ1-1, with a tentative D call TRBD1 (6 bases). V lost 4 bases and J lost 0, with 12 bases in between. The CDR3 extends over 15 amino acids. Germline CDR1 reads MNHNS; CDR2 reads SASEGT.

This clonotype was observed a few times. This chain uses TRBV5-6 with TRBJ2-7; tentatively, D is TRBD1 (5 bases). The germline V and J ends were trimmed by 4 bases and 2 bases, with 10 bases remaining between them. Germline V CDR1 and CDR2: SGHDT, YYEEEE. This CDR3 spans 13 amino acids. CDR3 loop: CASSARQTYEQYV. Here the CDR3 DNA reads TGTGCCAGCAGCGCGAGACAGACCTACGAGCAGTACGTC.

This rearrangement joins TRBV20-1 to TRBJ1-4, with a tentative D call TRBD1 (5 bases). Trimming left V 4 bases short and J 7 bases short, with 16 bases between. The germline V gene has CDR1 DFQATT and CDR2 SNEGSKA (reference sequence). The CDR3 is 14 residues long. The chain's CDR3 is CSAIGPDTFEKLFF. The CDR3 nucleotides read TGCAGTGCTATTGGACCGGACACATTTGAAAAACTGTTTTTT.

CDR3 sequence: CASSEAIYRMNTEAFF. The CDR3 nucleotides read TGTGCCAGCAGTGAAGCAATCTACAGAATGAACACTGAAGCTTTCTTT. The chain carries TRBV6-1 and TRBJ1-1; D ambiguous. The CDR3 totals 16 residues. V lost 0 bases, J lost 0 bases, and 11 bases lay in between. The germline gives CDR1 MNHNS, CDR2 SASEGT.

This rearrangement joins TRBV12-3 or TRBV12-4 to TRBJ1-2; tentative D call: TRBD1 (6 bases). V was cut by 5 bases and J by 7 bases, with 23 bases left in between. This CDR3 contains 16 residues. The CDR3 here is CASSLTGQTGFSGYTF. CDR3 bases: TGTGCCAGCAGTCTGACCGGGCAAACAGGGTTTAGTGGCTACACCTTC.

This clonotype was seen only a few times. This sequence joins TRBV6-5 and TRBJ1-5; D is undetermined. The CDR3 sequence is 15 residues long. The germline V and J ends were trimmed by 3 bases and 3 bases, with 12 bases remaining between them. Germline V gene sequence: CDR1 MNHEY, CDR2 SVGAGI. The CDR3 loop reads CASSYGEQFNQPQHF. CDR3 DNA sequence: TGTGCCAGCAGTTATGGCGAACAGTTCAATCAGCCCCAGCATTTT.

This rearrangement joins TRBV9 to TRBJ2-1; D gene uncertain. V lost 4 bases, J lost 6 bases, and 11 bases lay in between. The CDR3 totals 13 residues. Germline assignment: CDR1 SGDLS and CDR2 YYNGEE. The CDR3 here is CASSPSWGNEQFF. The DNA for the CDR3 is TGTGCCAGCAGCCCCTCCTGGGGCAATGAGCAGTTCTTC.

The rearrangement links TRBV7-8 to TRBJ2-2; TRBD2 aligns across 10 bases. The length of the CDR3 is 16 residues. V lost 8 bases to trimming and J lost 1 base; unmatched junction nucleotides: 7. Germline values: CDR1 SGHVS, CDR2 FQNEAQ. CDR3 sequence: CASLAGALRNTGELFF. The CDR3 nucleotides read TGTGCCAGCCTAGCGGGGGCCCTAAGGAACACCGGGGAGCTGTTTTTT.

The chain carries TRBV7-8 and TRBJ1-3; 9 bases match TRBD1. The trim removed 5 bases at V and 0 bases at J, leaving 2 bases unmatched. CDR1 is SGHVS and CDR2 is FQNEAQ in the germline V gene. This CDR3 is 15 amino acids long. CDR3 sequence (DNA): TGTGCCAGCAGCCGGGACAGGGTCTCTGGAAACACCATATATTTT. Translation gives CASSRDRVSGNTIYF.

This clonotype was recorded a few times. The rearrangement uses TRBV7-3 and TRBJ1-5, with D possibly TRBD1 on 5 matching bases. The CDR3 runs 15 residues. Trimming took off 8 bases at V and 1 base at J, with 15 bases between the two ends. The germline gives CDR1 SGHTA, CDR2 FQGTGA. CDR3 loop: CASAPGILSNQPQHF. The CDR3 DNA reads TGTGCCAGCGCCCCAGGGATACTAAGCAATCAGCCCCAGCATTTT.

The chain links TRBV4-1 to TRBJ1-2; 7 bases line up with TRBD1. This CDR3 has 14 residues. The germline V gene encodes CDR1 MGHRA and CDR2 YSYEKL. Trimming cost V 3 bases and J 5 bases; bases outside gene matches: 6. The CDR3 loop reads CASSQPGTDYGYTF. For the CDR3, the DNA is TGCGCCAGCAGCCAGCCCGGGACAGATTATGGCTACACCTTC.

The genes are TRBV15 and TRBJ1-1; unclear D gene. The CDR3 spans 14 residues. Trimming cost V 3 bases and J 4 bases, with 12 bases left between them. In germline, CDR1 is LNHNV, CDR2 YYDKDF (reference sequence). The CDR3, as DNA: TGTGCCACCAGCAGCCCTCCGACCGTCACTGAAGCTTTCTTT. Translated: CATSSPPTVTEAFF. The whole variable domain, remainder taken from reference TRBV15 and TRBJ1-1, is DAMVIQNPRYQVTQFGKPVTLSCSQTLNHNVMYWYQQKSSQAPKLLFHYYDKDFNNEADTPDNFQSRRPNTSFCFLDIRSPGLGDTAMYLCATSSPPTVTEAFFGQGTRLTVV.

Only a few counts were recorded for this clonotype. V usage is TRBV11-1 and J usage is TRBJ2-3, with D unclear. This CDR3 region has 13 residues. Trimming stripped 5 bases from V and 6 bases from J, with 12 bases between. Germline values: CDR1 SGHAT, CDR2 FQDESV (reference sequence). The CDR3 spells CASSRLDGDTQYF. In DNA, the CDR3 is TGTGCCAGCAGCCGACTCGACGGGGATACGCAGTATTTT.

As regards this clonotype: Sequence at one end of the junction differs from germline and may be a read error. V usage is TRBV20-1 and J usage is TRBJ1-4; D not resolved. Germline values: CDR1 DFQATT, CDR2 SNEGSKA (reference sequence). This CDR3 is 11 amino acids long. CDR3 in amino acids: CSATGDEELFF. DNA of the CDR3: TGCAGTGCTACCGGGGATGAAGAACTGTTTTTT.

This chain joins TRBV12-3 or TRBV12-4 and TRBJ2-6; D possibly corresponds to TRBD1 (6 bases). The V end was cut by 6 bases, the J end by 4 bases, with 10 bases between. The CDR3 loop spans 14 amino acids. The CDR3 bases are TGTGCCAGCAGCTACAGGGCCGGGGCCAACGTCCTGACTTTC. Encoded protein: CASSYRAGANVLTF.

This clonotype has more than one count but fewer than ten. V gene TRBV19 combines with J gene TRBJ2-1; D ambiguous. CDR1 and CDR2 (germline): LNHDA, SQIVND (reference sequence). The CDR3 runs to 11 residues. V shed 6 bases and J shed 9 bases, with 9 bases lying between them. CDR3 sequence (DNA): TGTGCCAGTAGGATGGTTGGTGAGCAGTTCTTC. Translated: CASRMVGEQFF.

The CDR3 DNA is TGCGCCAGCAGCTTGGTAGATACCCTCTCTGGGGCCAACGTCCTGACTTTC. Translation gives CASSLVDTLSGANVLTF. The gene calls are TRBV5-1 and TRBJ2-6; D remains ambiguous. The CDR3 is 17 residues long. V was pared by 0 bases and J by 0 bases, with 10 bases between. Germline loops: CDR1 SGHRS, CDR2 YFSETQ.